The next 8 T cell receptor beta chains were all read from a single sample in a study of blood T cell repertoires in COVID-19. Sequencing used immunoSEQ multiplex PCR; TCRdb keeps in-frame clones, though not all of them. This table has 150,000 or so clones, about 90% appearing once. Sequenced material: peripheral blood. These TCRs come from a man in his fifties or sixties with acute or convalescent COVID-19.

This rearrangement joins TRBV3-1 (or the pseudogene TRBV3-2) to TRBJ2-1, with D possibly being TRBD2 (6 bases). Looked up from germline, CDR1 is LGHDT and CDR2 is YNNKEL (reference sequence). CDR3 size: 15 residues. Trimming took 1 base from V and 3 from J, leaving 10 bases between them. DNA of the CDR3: TGTGCCAGCAGCCAAGCGGGACTGGGCTACAATGAGCAGTTCTTC. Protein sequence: CASSQAGLGYNEQFF.

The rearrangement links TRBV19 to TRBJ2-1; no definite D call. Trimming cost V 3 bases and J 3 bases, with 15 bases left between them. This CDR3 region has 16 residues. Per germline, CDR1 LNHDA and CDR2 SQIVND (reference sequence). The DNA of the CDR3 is TGTGCCAGTAGTATCGCCGCCACATCGGGCTACAATGAGCAGTTCTTC. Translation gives CASSIAATSGYNEQFF.

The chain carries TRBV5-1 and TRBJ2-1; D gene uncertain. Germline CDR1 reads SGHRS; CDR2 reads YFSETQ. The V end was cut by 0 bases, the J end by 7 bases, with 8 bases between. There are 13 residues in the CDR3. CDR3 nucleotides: TGCGCCAGCAGCTTGGCCCGTATTAATGAGCAGTTCTTC. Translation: CASSLARINEQFF. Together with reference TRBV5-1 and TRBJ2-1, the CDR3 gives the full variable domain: KAGVTQTPRYLIKTRGQQVTLSCSPISGHRSVSWYQQTPGQGLQFLFEYFSETQRNKGNFPGRFSGRQFSNSRSEMNVSTLELGDSALYLCASSLARINEQFFGPGTRLTVL.

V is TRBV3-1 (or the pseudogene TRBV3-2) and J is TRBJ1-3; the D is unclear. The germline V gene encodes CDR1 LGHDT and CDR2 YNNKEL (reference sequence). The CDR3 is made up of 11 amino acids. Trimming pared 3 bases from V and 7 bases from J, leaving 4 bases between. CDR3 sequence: CASSHGNTIYF. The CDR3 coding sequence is TGTGCCAGCAGCCACGGGAACACCATATATTTT.

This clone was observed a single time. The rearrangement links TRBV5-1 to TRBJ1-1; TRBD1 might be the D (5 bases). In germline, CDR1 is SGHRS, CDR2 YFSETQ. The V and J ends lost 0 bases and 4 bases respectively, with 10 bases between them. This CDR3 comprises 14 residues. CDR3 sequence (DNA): TGCGCCAGCAGCTTGGGACGGGGGACCACTGAAGCTTTCTTT. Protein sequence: CASSLGRGTTEAFF. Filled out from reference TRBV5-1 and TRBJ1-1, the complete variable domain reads KAGVTQTPRYLIKTRGQQVTLSCSPISGHRSVSWYQQTPGQGLQFLFEYFSETQRNKGNFPGRFSGRQFSNSRSEMNVSTLELGDSALYLCASSLGRGTTEAFFGQGTRLTVV.

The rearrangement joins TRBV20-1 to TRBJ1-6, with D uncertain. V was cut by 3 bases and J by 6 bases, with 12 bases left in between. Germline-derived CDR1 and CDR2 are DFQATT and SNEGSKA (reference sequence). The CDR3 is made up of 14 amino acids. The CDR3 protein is CSASRLASNSPLHF. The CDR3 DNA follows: TGCAGTGCTAGTAGGTTAGCTTCTAATTCACCCCTCCACTTT.

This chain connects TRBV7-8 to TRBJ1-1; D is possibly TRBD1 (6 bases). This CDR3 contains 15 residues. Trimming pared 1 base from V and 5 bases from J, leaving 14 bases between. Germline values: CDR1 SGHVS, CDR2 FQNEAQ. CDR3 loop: CASSLESRGWTEAFF. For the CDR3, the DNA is TGTGCCAGCAGCTTAGAAAGCAGGGGTTGGACTGAAGCTTTCTTT.

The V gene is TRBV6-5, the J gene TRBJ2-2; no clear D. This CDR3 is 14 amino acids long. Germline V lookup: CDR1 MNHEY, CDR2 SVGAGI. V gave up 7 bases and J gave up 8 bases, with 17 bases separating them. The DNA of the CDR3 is TGTGCCAGCAAGATTACGAGAGAGCCAGGGGAGCTGTTTTTT. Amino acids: CASKITREPGELFF.